A single sample is the source of the 20 T cell receptor beta chains below, sequenced in a study of T-cell memory formation after mild COVID-19. TCRdb recomputed calls from the 5' RACE reads with MiXCR, one row per CDR3 protein. This sample has 250,000 to 300,000 distinct CDR3 sequences, with around 15% found just once. Sequencing was performed on PBMCs or a T cell subset sorted from them (not recorded which). Receptors were obtained from a young man who had mild COVID-19 (a few samples of this study predate the infection). Cell type and time point are not known.

CDR3 DNA: TGTGCCAGCAGCTTAGGAGGTCGGCAGTACGTC. Translated: CASSLGGRQYV. This sequence joins TRBV7-9 and TRBJ2-7; D is undetermined. Trimming removed 1 base at V and 9 bases at J, with 7 bases between. The CDR3 has 11 amino acids. Germline values: CDR1 SEHNR, CDR2 FQNEAQ (reference sequence).

This clonotype was detected ten times or more. The V gene is TRBV27, the J gene TRBJ2-7; 7 bases match TRBD1. With 6 bases clipped from V and 4 bases from J, the junction kept 6 bases outside the gene matches. CDR1 MNHEY and CDR2 SMNVEV come from the germline V gene (reference sequence). The CDR3 has 13 residues. The CDR3 sequence is CASSLRQGYEQYV. The CDR3 nucleotides read TGTGCCAGCAGCCTCAGACAGGGATACGAGCAGTACGTC.

This chain connects TRBV7-2 to TRBJ2-5; D is tentatively TRBD1 or TRBD2 (7 bases each). CDR1 and CDR2 from the germline V gene are SGHTA and FQGNSA. V gave up 3 bases and J gave up 5 bases, with 13 bases separating them. The CDR3 length is 14 residues. The CDR3 reads CASSFQGGRETQYF. The CDR3 DNA is TGTGCCAGCAGCTTCCAGGGGGGGAGGGAGACCCAGTACTTC.

This sequence joins TRBV4-1 and TRBJ2-7; D is uncertain. This CDR3 has 14 amino acids. The V end lost 0 bases, the J end lost 6 bases, and 12 bases lay between the germline ends. Looked up from germline, CDR1 is MGHRA and CDR2 is YSYEKL. This CDR3 reads CASSQEVASGEQYF. In nucleotides, the CDR3 is TGCGCCAGCAGCCAAGAGGTAGCAAGTGGCGAGCAGTACTTC.

This clonotype has just a few counts. The genes are TRBV29-1 and TRBJ2-2, with D unresolved. CDR1 SQVTM and CDR2 ANQGSEA come from the germline V gene. With 0 bases removed from V and 5 bases from J, the gap between germline ends came to 7 bases. The CDR3 runs 13 residues. The CDR3 here is CSVEDLDTGELFF. DNA for the CDR3: TGCAGCGTTGAAGATCTAGATACCGGGGAGCTGTTTTTT.

The CDR3 here is CASSFTGTNQPQHF. The CDR3 DNA is TGTGCCAGCAGCTTCACAGGGACGAATCAGCCCCAGCATTTT. V is TRBV7-9 and J is TRBJ1-5; D is perhaps TRBD1 (6 bases). The germline gives CDR1 SEHNR, CDR2 FQNEAQ (reference sequence). With 3 bases removed from V and 4 bases from J, the gap between germline ends came to 10 bases. The length of the CDR3 is 14 residues.

V gene TRBV20-1 combines with J gene TRBJ2-1; D uncertain. The germline V and J ends were trimmed by 4 bases and 8 bases, with 15 bases remaining between them. Germline V gene lookup returns CDR1 DFQATT and CDR2 SNEGSKA (reference sequence). This CDR3 has 13 residues. CDR3 nucleotides: TGCAGTGCTACCCCCGGCCTTTCGGATGAGCAGTTCTTC. Translation gives CSATPGLSDEQFF.

CDR3 nucleotides: TGTGCCAGCAGCTTAGACAGCGATTATCAGCCCCAGCATTTT. This sequence encodes CASSLDSDYQPQHF. The chain is built from TRBV7-2 and TRBJ1-5; D remains unclear. The CDR3 runs 14 residues. Germline values: CDR1 SGHTA, CDR2 FQGNSA. Trimming pared 1 base from V and 5 bases from J, leaving 9 bases between.

There are a few counts of this clonotype. The chain recombines TRBV7-6 with TRBJ2-7; 9 bases align to TRBD1. Germline CDR1 is SGHVS and CDR2 is FNYEAQ. V gave up 5 bases and J gave up 0 bases; unmatched junction bases: 5. The CDR3 is made up of 15 amino acids. The CDR3 DNA follows: TGTGCCAGCAGCACTAGGACAGGGGCCTCCTACGAGCAGTACTTC. It translates to CASSTRTGASYEQYF. The full variable domain, with the rest looked up from reference TRBV7-6 and TRBJ2-7, is GAGVSQSPRYKVTKRGQDVALRCDPISGHVSLYWYRQALGQGPEFLTYFNYEAQQDKSGLPNDRFSAERPEGSISTLTIQRTEQRDSAMYRCASSTRTGASYEQYFGPGTRLTVT.

The rearrangement joins TRBV10-2 to TRBJ2-5; D gene ambiguous. CDR3 length: 14 amino acids. The germline V and J ends were trimmed by 3 bases and 1 base, with 9 bases remaining between them. Germline CDR1 is WSHSY and CDR2 is SAAADI. The CDR3 sequence: CASSDRWGQETQYF. The CDR3 bases are TGCGCCAGCAGTGACAGGTGGGGCCAAGAGACCCAGTACTTC.

The chain links TRBV20-1 to TRBJ2-1, with TRBD1 identical over 7 bases. CDR1 is DFQATT and CDR2 is SNEGSKA in the germline V gene (reference sequence). The CDR3 totals 16 residues. V shed 0 bases and J 0 bases; nucleotides not matched to a gene: 5. The CDR3 coding sequence is TGCAGTGCTAGAGACCGACAGGGAACCTCCTACAATGAGCAGTTCTTC. It translates to CSARDRQGTSYNEQFF.

This clonotype has just a few counts. The rearrangement joins TRBV3-1 to TRBJ2-5; no clear D. CDR1 is LGHDT, CDR2 YNNKEL, per germline (reference sequence). There are 14 residues in the CDR3. V was clipped by 1 base and J by 5 bases, with 11 bases between them. CDR3 in amino acids: CASSQAPTRETQYF. The CDR3 region has the DNA TGTGCCAGCAGCCAAGCGCCCACCAGGGAGACCCAGTACTTC.

This clonotype was seen a few times. The chain recombines TRBV12-2 with TRBJ2-7; the table's D call TRBD1 went unverified against the DNA. TRBV12-2 is a pseudogene. The CDR3 consists of 15 residues. For the CDR3, the DNA is TGTGCAAGTCGCCTCCGGGGGGGGACAGGCTACGAGCAGTACGTC. It yields the protein CASRLRGGTGYEQYV.

The rearrangement joins TRBV9 to TRBJ1-5; D is possibly TRBD1 (5 bases). Between the trimmed V and J ends, which lost 0 bases and 5 bases, there was a span of 9 bases. Germline loops: CDR1 SGDLS, CDR2 YYNGEE. The CDR3 runs 14 residues. CDR3 nucleotides: TGTGCCAGCAGCGTAGATGGGGCCCATCAGCCCCAGCATTTT. Protein product: CASSVDGAHQPQHF.

The chain has TRBV12-3 or TRBV12-4 and TRBJ2-1; 11 nucleotides line up with TRBD2. Trimming at V came to 3 bases and at J to 0 bases, leaving 7 bases not matched to a gene. This CDR3 comprises 18 residues. The CDR3 sequence: CASSFWVLAGDSYNEQFF. For the CDR3, the DNA is TGTGCCAGCAGTTTTTGGGTACTAGCGGGGGACTCCTACAATGAGCAGTTCTTC.

The V gene is TRBV28, the J gene TRBJ2-6, with 9 bases fitting TRBD1. Germline CDR1 reads MDHEN; CDR2 reads SYDVKM. This CDR3 has 15 amino acids. Trimming at V came to 6 bases and at J to 2 bases, leaving 2 bases not matched to a gene. The CDR3 coding sequence is TGTGCCAGCAGAACAGGGGGCGCTGGGGCCAACGTCCTGACTTTC. This encodes CASRTGGAGANVLTF.

This chain's CDR3 is CASSSPGPSTDTQYF. The CDR3 DNA follows: TGTGCCAGCAGCTCCCCGGGGCCTAGCACAGATACGCAGTATTTT. The rearrangement joins TRBV5-4 to TRBJ2-3; D tentatively fits TRBD1 or TRBD2 (5 bases each). CDR1 SGHNT and CDR2 YYREEE come from the germline V gene (reference sequence). This CDR3 comprises 15 residues. V shed 3 bases and J shed 0 bases, with 11 bases lying between them.

CDR3 in amino acids: CASSPGTDYYEQYV. The DNA of the CDR3 is TGTGCCAGCAGCCCGGGGACAGATTACTACGAGCAGTACGTC. V usage is TRBV5-6 and J usage is TRBJ2-7; the match to TRBD1 covers 7 bases. This CDR3 contains 14 residues. V trimming: 4 bases; J trimming: 3 bases; junction bases outside the gene matches: 7. CDR1 is SGHDT, CDR2 YYEEEE, per germline.

The rearrangement links TRBV7-6 to TRBJ2-5, with D unclear. Germline V gives CDR1 SGHVS, CDR2 FNYEAQ. Trimming stripped 5 bases from V and 1 base from J, with 8 bases between. This CDR3 comprises 13 residues. The CDR3 reads CASSEVPQETQYF. In nucleotides, the CDR3 is TGTGCCAGCAGCGAGGTTCCCCAAGAGACCCAGTACTTC.

At least ten counts were recorded for this clonotype. The CDR3 sequence is CASSHDDWGSDTEAFF. The CDR3 region has the DNA TGCGCCAGCAGCCATGACGATTGGGGTTCGGACACTGAAGCTTTCTTT. This chain uses TRBV4-3 with TRBJ1-1; D not resolved. V lost 3 bases and J lost 3, with 17 bases in between. Germline V gene lookup returns CDR1 LGHNA and CDR2 YSLEER. The CDR3 is 16 amino acids.